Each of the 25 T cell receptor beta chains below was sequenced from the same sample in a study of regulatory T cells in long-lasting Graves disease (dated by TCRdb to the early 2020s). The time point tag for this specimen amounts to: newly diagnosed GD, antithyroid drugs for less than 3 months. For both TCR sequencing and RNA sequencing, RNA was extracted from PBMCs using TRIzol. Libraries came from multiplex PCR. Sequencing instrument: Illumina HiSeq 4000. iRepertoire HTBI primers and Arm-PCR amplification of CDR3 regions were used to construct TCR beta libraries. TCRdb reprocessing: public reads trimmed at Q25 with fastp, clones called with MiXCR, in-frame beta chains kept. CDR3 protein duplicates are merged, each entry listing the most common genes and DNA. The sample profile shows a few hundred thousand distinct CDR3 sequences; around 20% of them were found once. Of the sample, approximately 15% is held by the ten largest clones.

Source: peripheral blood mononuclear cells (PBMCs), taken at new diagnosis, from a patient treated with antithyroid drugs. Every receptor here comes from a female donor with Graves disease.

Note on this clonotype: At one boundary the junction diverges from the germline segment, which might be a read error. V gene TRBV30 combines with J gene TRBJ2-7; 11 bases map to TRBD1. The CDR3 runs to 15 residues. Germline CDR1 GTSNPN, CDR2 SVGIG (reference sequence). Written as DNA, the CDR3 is TGTGCCTGGACGGGACCGGGACAGGGGGACTACGGGCAGTACTTC. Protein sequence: CAWTGPGQGDYGQYF. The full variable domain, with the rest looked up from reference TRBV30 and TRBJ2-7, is SQTIHQWPATLVQPVGSPLSLECTVEGTSNPNLYWYRQAAGRGLQLLFYSVGIGQISSEVPQNLSASRPQDRQFILSSKKLLLSDSGFYLCAWTGPGQGDYGQYFGPGTRLTVT.

CDR3 sequence reads: CATSRGQGGNQPQHF. In DNA, the CDR3 is TGTGCCACCAGCAGAGGCCAGGGGGGCAATCAGCCCCAGCATTTT. The chain employs TRBV15 and TRBJ1-5; 7 positions agree with TRBD1. Germline loops: CDR1 LNHNV, CDR2 YYDKDF (reference sequence). Trimming cost V 1 base and J 2 bases; bases outside gene matches: 2. This CDR3 has 15 amino acids.

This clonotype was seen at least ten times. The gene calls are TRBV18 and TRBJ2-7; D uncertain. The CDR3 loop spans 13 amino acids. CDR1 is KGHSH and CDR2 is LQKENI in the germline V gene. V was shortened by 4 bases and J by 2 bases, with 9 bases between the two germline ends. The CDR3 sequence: CASSQGEAYEQYF. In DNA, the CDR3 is TGTGCCAGCTCACAAGGAGAAGCCTACGAGCAGTACTTC.

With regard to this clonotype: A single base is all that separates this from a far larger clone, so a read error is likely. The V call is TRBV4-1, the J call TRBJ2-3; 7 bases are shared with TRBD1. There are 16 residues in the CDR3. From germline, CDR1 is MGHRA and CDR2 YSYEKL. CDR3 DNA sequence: TGCGCCAACAGCCAAGGACAGGCTTCTAGCACAGATACGCAGTATTTT. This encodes CANSQGQASSTDTQYF.

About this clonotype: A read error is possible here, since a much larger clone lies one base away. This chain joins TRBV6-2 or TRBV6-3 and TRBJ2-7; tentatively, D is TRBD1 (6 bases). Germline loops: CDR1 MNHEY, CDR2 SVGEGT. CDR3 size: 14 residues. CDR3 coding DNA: TGTGCCAACAGTTATTCAGGTCCGCAGGGGGAGCAGTACTTC. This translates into CANSYSGPQGEQYF.

The CDR3 protein is CASSLGGPGEKLFF. CDR3 nucleotides: TGTGCCAGCAGCTTAGGTGGGCCGGGGGAAAAACTGTTTTTT. The V gene is TRBV7-2, the J gene TRBJ1-4; D gene unclear. This CDR3 has 14 residues. The germline V gene encodes CDR1 SGHTA and CDR2 FQGNSA. Trimming stripped 1 base from V and 8 bases from J, with 11 bases between.

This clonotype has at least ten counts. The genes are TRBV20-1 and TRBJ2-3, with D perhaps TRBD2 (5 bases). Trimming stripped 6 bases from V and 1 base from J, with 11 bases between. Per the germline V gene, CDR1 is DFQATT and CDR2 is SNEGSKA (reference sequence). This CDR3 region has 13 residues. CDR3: CSAGAGGTDTQYF. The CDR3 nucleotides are TGCAGTGCGGGCGCGGGCGGCACAGATACGCAGTATTTT.

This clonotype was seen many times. The CDR3 bases are TGCAGTGGGGACGTTAGGGCAGATACGCAGTATTTT. Amino acids: CSGDVRADTQYF. The rearrangement joins TRBV20-1 to TRBJ2-3; D tentatively reads TRBD1 or TRBD2 (5 bases each). V lost 7 bases, J lost 4 bases, and 12 bases lay in between. The CDR3 sequence is 12 residues long. Germline V gives CDR1 DFQATT, CDR2 SNEGSKA (reference sequence).

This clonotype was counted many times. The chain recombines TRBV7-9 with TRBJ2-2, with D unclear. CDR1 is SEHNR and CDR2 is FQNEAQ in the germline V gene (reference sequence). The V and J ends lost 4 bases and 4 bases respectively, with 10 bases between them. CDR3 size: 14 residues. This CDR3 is CASSSTLSTGELFF. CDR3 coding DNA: TGTGCCAGCAGCTCGACCCTTAGCACCGGGGAGCTGTTTTTT.

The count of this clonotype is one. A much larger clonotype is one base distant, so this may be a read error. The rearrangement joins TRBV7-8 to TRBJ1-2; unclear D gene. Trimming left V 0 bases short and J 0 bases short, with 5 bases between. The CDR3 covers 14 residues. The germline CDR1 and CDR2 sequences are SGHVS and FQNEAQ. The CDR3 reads CASSLAATNYGYTF. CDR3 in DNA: TGTGCCAGCAGCTTAGCGGCAACTAACTATGGCTACACCTTC.

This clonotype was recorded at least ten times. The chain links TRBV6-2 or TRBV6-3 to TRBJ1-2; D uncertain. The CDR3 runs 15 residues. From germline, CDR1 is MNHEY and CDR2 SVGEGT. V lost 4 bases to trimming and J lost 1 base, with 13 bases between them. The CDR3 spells CASSSRTRNNYGYTF. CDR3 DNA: TGTGCCAGCAGTTCACGGACGCGGAATAACTATGGCTACACCTTC.

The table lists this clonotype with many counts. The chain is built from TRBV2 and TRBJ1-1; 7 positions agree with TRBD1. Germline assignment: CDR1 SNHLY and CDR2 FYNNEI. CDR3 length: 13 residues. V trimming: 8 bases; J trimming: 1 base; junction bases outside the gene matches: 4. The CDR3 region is CASGDSRNTEAFF. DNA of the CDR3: TGTGCCAGCGGGGACAGTCGGAACACTGAAGCTTTCTTT.

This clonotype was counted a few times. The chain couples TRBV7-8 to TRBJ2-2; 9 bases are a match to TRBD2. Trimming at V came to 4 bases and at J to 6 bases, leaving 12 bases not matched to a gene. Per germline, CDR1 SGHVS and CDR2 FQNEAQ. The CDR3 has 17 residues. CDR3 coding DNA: TGTGCCAGCAGCTCCCCAACTGGGGCGGGGGGGTCCGGGGAGCTGTTTTTT. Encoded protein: CASSSPTGAGGSGELFF.

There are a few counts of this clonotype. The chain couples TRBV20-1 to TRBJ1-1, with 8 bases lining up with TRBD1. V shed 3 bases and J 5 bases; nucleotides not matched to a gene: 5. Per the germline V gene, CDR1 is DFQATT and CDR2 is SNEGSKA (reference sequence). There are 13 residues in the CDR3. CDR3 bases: TGCAGTGCTAGTAGACAGGGGCAAACTGAAGCTTTCTTT. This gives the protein CSASRQGQTEAFF.

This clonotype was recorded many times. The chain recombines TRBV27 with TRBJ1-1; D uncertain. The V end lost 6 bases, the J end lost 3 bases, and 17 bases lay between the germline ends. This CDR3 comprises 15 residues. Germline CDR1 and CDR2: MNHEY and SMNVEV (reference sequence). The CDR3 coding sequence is TGTGCCAGCAGACCCGGGATAAGGGTAGACACTGAAGCTTTCTTT. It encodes CASRPGIRVDTEAFF.

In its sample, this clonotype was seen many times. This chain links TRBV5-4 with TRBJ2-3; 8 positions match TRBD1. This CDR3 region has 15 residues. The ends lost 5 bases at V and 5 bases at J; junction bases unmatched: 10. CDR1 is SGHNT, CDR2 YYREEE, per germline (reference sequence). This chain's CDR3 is CASRTTGGPKDTQYF. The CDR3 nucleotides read TGTGCCAGCAGGACCACAGGGGGACCAAAAGATACGCAGTATTTT.

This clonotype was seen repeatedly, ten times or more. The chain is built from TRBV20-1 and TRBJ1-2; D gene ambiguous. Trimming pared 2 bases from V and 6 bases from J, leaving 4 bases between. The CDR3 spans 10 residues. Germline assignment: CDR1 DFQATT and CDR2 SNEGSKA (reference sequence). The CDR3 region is CSARRDGYTF. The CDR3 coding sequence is TGCAGTGCTAGAAGGGATGGCTACACCTTC.

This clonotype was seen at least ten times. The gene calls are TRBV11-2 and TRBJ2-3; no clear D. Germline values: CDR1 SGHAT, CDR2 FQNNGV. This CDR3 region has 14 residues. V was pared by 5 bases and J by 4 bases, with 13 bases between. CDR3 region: CASSLSPPPDTQYF. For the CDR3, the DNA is TGTGCCAGCAGCCTCTCCCCCCCCCCAGATACGCAGTATTTT.

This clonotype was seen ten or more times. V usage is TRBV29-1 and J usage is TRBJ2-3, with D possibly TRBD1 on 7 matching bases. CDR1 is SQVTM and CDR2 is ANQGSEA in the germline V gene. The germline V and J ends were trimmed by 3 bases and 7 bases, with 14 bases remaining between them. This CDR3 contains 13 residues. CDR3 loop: CSVEEGALYTQYF. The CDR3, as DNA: TGCAGCGTTGAGGAGGGGGCTTTATATACGCAGTATTTT.

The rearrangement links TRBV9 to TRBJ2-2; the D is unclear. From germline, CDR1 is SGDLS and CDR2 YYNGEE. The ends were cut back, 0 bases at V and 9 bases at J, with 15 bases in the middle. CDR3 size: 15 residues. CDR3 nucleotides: TGTGCCAGCAGCGTAGCTAAAATGGGAACCCGGGAGCTGTTTTTT. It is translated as CASSVAKMGTRELFF. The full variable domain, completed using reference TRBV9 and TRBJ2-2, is DSGVTQTPKHLITATGQRVTLRCSPRSGDLSVYWYQQSLDQGLQFLIQYYNGEERAKGNILERFSAQQFPDLHSELNLSSLELGDSALYFCASSVAKMGTRELFFGEGSRLTVL.

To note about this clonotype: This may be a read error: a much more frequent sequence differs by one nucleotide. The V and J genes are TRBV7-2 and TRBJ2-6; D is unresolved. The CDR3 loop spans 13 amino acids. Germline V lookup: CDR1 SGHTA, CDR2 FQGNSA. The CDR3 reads CASSLGVANFLTF. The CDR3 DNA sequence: TGTGCCAGCAGCTTAGGTGTGGCCAACTTCCTGACTTTC.

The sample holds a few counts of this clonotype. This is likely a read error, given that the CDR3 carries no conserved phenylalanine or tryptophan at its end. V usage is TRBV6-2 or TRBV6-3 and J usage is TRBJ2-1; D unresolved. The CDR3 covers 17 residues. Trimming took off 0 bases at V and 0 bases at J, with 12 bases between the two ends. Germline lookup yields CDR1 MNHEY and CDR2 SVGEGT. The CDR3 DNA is TGTGCCAGCAGTTACTCGGAATACGGATACTCCTACAATGAGCAGTTCCTC. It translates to CASSYSEYGYSYNEQFL.

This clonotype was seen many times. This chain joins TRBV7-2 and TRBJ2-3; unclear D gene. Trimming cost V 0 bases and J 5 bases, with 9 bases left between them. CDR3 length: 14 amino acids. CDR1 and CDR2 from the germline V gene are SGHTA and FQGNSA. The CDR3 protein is CASSLAGWRDTQYF. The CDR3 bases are TGTGCCAGCAGCTTAGCGGGATGGCGAGATACGCAGTATTTT.

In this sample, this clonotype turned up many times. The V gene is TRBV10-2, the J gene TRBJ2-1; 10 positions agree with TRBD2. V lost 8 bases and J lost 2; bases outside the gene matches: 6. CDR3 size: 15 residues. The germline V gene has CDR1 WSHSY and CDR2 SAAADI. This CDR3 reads CASLRTSGTYNEQFF. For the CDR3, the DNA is TGCGCCAGCCTCCGGACTAGCGGAACCTACAATGAGCAGTTCTTC.

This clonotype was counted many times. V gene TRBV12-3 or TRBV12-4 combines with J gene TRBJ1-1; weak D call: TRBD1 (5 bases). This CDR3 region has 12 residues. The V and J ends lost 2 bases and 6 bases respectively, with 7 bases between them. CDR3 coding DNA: TGTGCCAGCAGTTTACGGGGGGCTGAAGCTTTCTTT. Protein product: CASSLRGAEAFF.